A single sample gave rise to the 25 T cell receptor beta chains below, sequenced in a study of blood T cell repertoires in COVID-19. Method: immunoSEQ multiplex PCR; TCRdb's copy keeps in-frame clones and lacks some. This sample has some 390,000 clones, with over 75% found just once. The specimen sequenced was peripheral blood. These receptor sequences come from a woman aged 55-70 years with COVID-19, enrolled during active disease.

This rearrangement joins TRBV4-1 to TRBJ2-3, with TRBD2 matching over 7 bases. Germline values: CDR1 MGHRA, CDR2 YSYEKL. V lost 0 bases to trimming and J lost 3 bases; unmatched junction nucleotides: 6. The CDR3 contains 16 residues. The CDR3 here is CASSQDGWTRTDTQYF. The CDR3 DNA is TGCGCCAGCAGCCAAGATGGGTGGACTAGAACAGATACGCAGTATTTT.

With respect to this clone: This sample includes further DNA sequences coding for the same CDR3. The chain combines TRBV5-1 with TRBJ2-7; 10 positions match TRBD2. This CDR3 is 15 amino acids long. J gave up 2 bases and V 2 bases, and 4 bases lay outside the gene matches. Looked up from germline, CDR1 is SGHRS and CDR2 is YFSETQ. CDR3 bases: TGCGCCAGCAGCTTTAGCGGGGGGACCACCTACGAGCAGTACTTC. Translated, it gives CASSFSGGTTYEQYF.

The chain is built from TRBV5-4 and TRBJ1-1; 8 nucleotides line up with TRBD1. CDR1 and CDR2 (germline): SGHNT, YYREEE (reference sequence). CDR3 size: 15 residues. V lost 5 bases to trimming and J lost 4 bases; unmatched junction nucleotides: 10. CDR3: CASSRNGQGSTEAFF. Written as DNA, the CDR3 is TGTGCCAGCAGTCGAAACGGACAGGGCTCCACTGAAGCTTTCTTT.

In its sample, this clone was seen once. The chain has TRBV18 and TRBJ2-6; a weak D match, TRBD1 (6 bases). This CDR3 spans 17 amino acids. Germline CDR1 and CDR2: KGHSH and LQKENI. The V end lost 3 bases, the J end lost 0 bases, and 12 bases lay between the germline ends. CDR3 DNA sequence: TGTGCCAGCTCACCCCCCGGGACAAACTCTGGGGCCAACGTCCTGACTTTC. Encoded protein: CASSPPGTNSGANVLTF.

The CDR3 DNA follows: TGCGCCAGCAGCCAAGACCAACAGGGGGGAAAGTACGAGCAGTACTTC. Residues: CASSQDQQGGKYEQYF. V is TRBV4-1 and J is TRBJ2-7; 8 nucleotides match TRBD1. The CDR3 runs 16 residues. Germline V gene lookup returns CDR1 MGHRA and CDR2 YSYEKL. Losses at the gene ends were 0 bases for V and 4 bases for J; bases not matched to a gene: 8.

The chain carries TRBV5-4 and TRBJ2-1; possibly TRBD1 for D (5 bases). Trimming removed 1 base from V and 4 bases from J, with 15 bases in between. The CDR3 length is 16 residues. Germline V lookup: CDR1 SGHNT, CDR2 YYREEE (reference sequence). CDR3 nucleotides: TGTGCCAGCAGCTTGCTGACAGCCTCGGGTTACAATGAGCAGTTCTTC. Amino acid sequence: CASSLLTASGYNEQFF.

This clone occurred once. The chain has TRBV14 and TRBJ2-2, with D possibly matching TRBD2 (5 bases). This CDR3 has 13 residues. V was pared by 1 base and J by 6 bases, with 6 bases between. Germline V CDR1 and CDR2: SGHDN, FVKESK. The CDR3 loop is CASSQVEAGELFF. The DNA for the CDR3 is TGTGCCAGCAGCCAAGTGGAGGCCGGGGAGCTGTTTTTT.

The chain has TRBV29-1 and TRBJ1-2; D gene unclear. V shed 4 bases and J shed 5 bases, with 11 bases lying between them. The CDR3 covers 12 residues. Germline V gene data show CDR1 as SQVTM and CDR2 as ANQGSEA. CDR3 coding DNA: TGCAGCGTTGGGACTGGGAGATATGGCTACACCTTC. It is translated as CSVGTGRYGYTF. Variable domain in full (rest from reference TRBV29-1 and TRBJ1-2): SAVISQKPSRDICQRGTSLTIQCQVDSQVTMMFWYRQQPGQSLTLIATANQGSEATYESGFVIDKFPISRPNLTFSTLTVSNMSPEDSSIYLCSVGTGRYGYTFGSGTRLTVV.

The genes are TRBV5-1 and TRBJ1-3; 8 bases match TRBD1. The junction had 8 bases not matched to a gene; V was cut back by 4 bases and J by 2 bases. This CDR3 comprises 16 residues. CDR1 is SGHRS, CDR2 YFSETQ, per germline. DNA for the CDR3: TGCGCCAGCAGCACATCAGGGGGCGCGACTGGAAACACCATATATTTT. This gives the protein CASSTSGGATGNTIYF.

In nucleotides, the CDR3 is TGTGCCAGCAGCTTATACACAGGACCTTACACTGAAGCTTTCTTT. Protein sequence: CASSLYTGPYTEAFF. The chain links TRBV7-8 to TRBJ1-1, with D possibly matching TRBD1 (5 bases). This CDR3 region has 15 residues. CDR1 SGHVS and CDR2 FQNEAQ come from the germline V gene. V was clipped by 2 bases and J by 3 bases, with 13 bases between them.

J is TRBJ1-2 and V is TRBV5-1, with a possible D match to TRBD1 (5 bases). Germline values: CDR1 SGHRS, CDR2 YFSETQ. This CDR3 contains 14 residues. The V gene lost 2 bases and the J gene lost 8 bases, with 16 bases spanning the gap. The CDR3 nucleotides read TGCGCCAGCAGCTTACGAAGGCAGGACACGGGCTACACCTTC. Translation: CASSLRRQDTGYTF.

The gene calls are TRBV19 and TRBJ1-1; D is ambiguous. CDR1 LNHDA and CDR2 SQIVND come from the germline V gene (reference sequence). V lost 1 base and J lost 1, with 7 bases in between. The CDR3 length is 14 residues. The CDR3 loop reads CASSIGQPNTEAFF. Written as DNA, the CDR3 is TGTGCCAGTAGTATAGGACAACCGAACACTGAAGCTTTCTTT.

The rearrangement joins TRBV6-1 to TRBJ2-3; 12 positions match TRBD2. Trimming removed 5 bases from V and 8 bases from J; junction bases left unmatched: 11. There are 16 residues in the CDR3. Germline V lookup: CDR1 MNHNS, CDR2 SASEGT. The CDR3 DNA sequence: TGTGCCAGCAGTCAAGGGGCTAGCGGGGGGGCCGGTACGCAGTATTTT. This sequence encodes CASSQGASGGAGTQYF.

The rearrangement links TRBV5-1 to TRBJ2-7; TRBD2 might be the D (6 bases). CDR3 length: 15 amino acids. CDR1 and CDR2 (germline): SGHRS, YFSETQ. Deletions cut 4 bases from V and 3 bases from J, with 17 bases between. DNA of the CDR3: TGCGCCAGCAGCCCCCGCTCGGGGGAAGTCTACGAGCAGTACTTC. Encoded protein: CASSPRSGEVYEQYF.

The chain employs TRBV10-3 and TRBJ2-5, with unresolved D. Germline values: CDR1 ENHRY, CDR2 SYGVKD. This CDR3 is built from 13 residues. V lost 2 bases and J 5 bases, leaving 9 bases between the germline ends. The CDR3 protein is CAISEEVLETQYF. CDR3 nucleotides: TGTGCCATCAGTGAGGAGGTCCTGGAGACCCAGTACTTC.

This chain uses TRBV6-5 with TRBJ2-7, with 9 bases lining up with TRBD2. CDR1 and CDR2 from the germline V gene are MNHEY and SVGAGI. The CDR3 runs 14 residues. Trimming cost V 5 bases and J 3 bases; bases outside gene matches: 5. The CDR3 sequence is CASSPSGANYEQYF. The CDR3 nucleotides are TGTGCCAGCAGTCCTAGCGGGGCGAACTACGAGCAGTACTTC.

This chain joins TRBV11-2 and TRBJ2-1; 14 positions match TRBD2. V gave up 4 bases and J gave up 8 bases; unmatched junction bases: 13. The CDR3 contains 18 residues. Germline V gives CDR1 SGHAT, CDR2 FQNNGV. In DNA form, the CDR3 reads TGTGCCAGCAGCTCCCCCTACGGACTAGCGGGGGGTAGCGATGAGCAGTTCTTC. It specifies CASSSPYGLAGGSDEQFF.

V is TRBV5-1 and J is TRBJ2-7; D is uncertain. V was shortened by 0 bases and J by 5 bases, with 12 bases between the two germline ends. The CDR3 totals 14 residues. Germline CDR1 and CDR2: SGHRS and YFSETQ. CDR3 DNA: TGCGCCAGCAGCTTGGAACAGCTCCTAAACGAGCAGTACTTC. Protein product: CASSLEQLLNEQYF.

The chain carries TRBV5-1 and TRBJ1-2; TRBD1 agrees at 7 bases. The trim removed 4 bases at V and 5 bases at J, leaving 11 bases unmatched. The CDR3 consists of 15 residues. Germline CDR1 reads SGHRS; CDR2 reads YFSETQ. This chain's CDR3 is CASSPGTDGPYGYTF. The CDR3, as DNA: TGCGCCAGCAGCCCGGGGACAGATGGACCTTATGGCTACACCTTC.

This clone is a singleton in its sample. The chain couples TRBV15 to TRBJ2-7; weak D call: TRBD2 (6 bases). The CDR3 runs 15 residues. Per germline, CDR1 LNHNV and CDR2 YYDKDF (reference sequence). The V and J ends lost 3 bases and 1 base respectively, with 13 bases between them. CDR3 amino acids: CATSRAGTLSYEQYF. CDR3 in DNA: TGTGCCACCAGCAGGGCCGGGACTCTTTCCTACGAGCAGTACTTC.

The rearrangement joins TRBV5-1 to TRBJ2-3, with 8 bases identical to TRBD1. The V segment lost 0 bases and the J segment 3 bases; nucleotides outside the gene matches: 6. Germline CDR1 and CDR2: SGHRS and YFSETQ. CDR3 length: 16 amino acids. In nucleotides, the CDR3 is TGCGCCAGCAGCTTGGAGGCAGGGGGCCTGACAGATACGCAGTATTTT. This encodes CASSLEAGGLTDTQYF.

The rearrangement joins TRBV19 to TRBJ1-1; D remains unclear. V lost 1 base, J lost 3 bases, and 9 bases lay in between. Germline CDR1 and CDR2: LNHDA and SQIVND (reference sequence). The CDR3 runs to 14 residues. The CDR3 DNA follows: TGTGCCAGTAGTATAGGGGCACCCTACACTGAAGCTTTCTTT. Its translation: CASSIGAPYTEAFF.

The chain joins TRBV5-1 to TRBJ1-1; 8 bases are shared with TRBD1. V dropped 4 bases and J dropped 1; count of bases not matched to a gene: 9. The length of the CDR3 is 16 residues. Per germline, CDR1 SGHRS and CDR2 YFSETQ. The CDR3 loop is CASSIGTGGRNTEAFF. The CDR3 bases are TGCGCCAGCAGCATCGGTACAGGGGGACGGAACACTGAAGCTTTCTTT.

Concerning this clone: Other DNA sequences from this sample encode an identical CDR3 as well. The chain joins TRBV2 to TRBJ2-5; D ambiguous. The CDR3 totals 12 residues. Trimming cost V 6 bases and J 0 bases, with 5 bases left between them. CDR1 is SNHLY, CDR2 FYNNEI, per germline. DNA for the CDR3: TGTGCCAGCAGAACGGACCAAGAGACCCAGTACTTC. This translates into CASRTDQETQYF.

The chain's CDR3 is CASSERQGFYEQYF. CDR3 DNA sequence: TGTGCCAGCAGTGAAAGGCAGGGCTTCTACGAGCAGTACTTC. The chain has TRBV2 and TRBJ2-7; perhaps TRBD1 as D (5 bases). Germline V gene lookup returns CDR1 SNHLY and CDR2 FYNNEI. This CDR3 has 14 residues. V was cut by 2 bases and J by 3 bases, with 11 bases left in between.